This record looks at one T cell receptor beta chain sequence and its context. Since a much larger clone is just one base distant, this may be a read error. The source of the sample is a study of blood T cells in healthy people across ages. A second PCR, run for about 7 to 11 cycles, used a sample-barcoded 5' primer plus a J-beta primer mix. TCRdb re-called the 5' RACE reads with MiXCR, one entry per CDR3 protein. The data contain 540,000 or so distinct CDR3 sequences, around 24% of them singletons. The germline gives CDR1 SSHAT, CDR2 FNYEAQ (reference sequence). There are 13 residues in the CDR3. The V gene lost 1 base and the J gene lost 4 bases, with 4 bases spanning the gap. The data also belong to a second study, concerning T cells of mothers and their children.

This receptor was identified in a boy younger than 18 in good health. This sequence joins TRBV7-7 and TRBJ2-2, with D uncertain. The material sequenced was blood. This CDR3 is CASSLGITGELFF. The CDR3 region has the DNA TGTGCCAGCAGCTTAGGTATCACCGGGGAGCTGTTTTTT.